A selection of T cell receptor delta chains follows, all from one sample in a study of gamma-delta T cells after stem cell transplantation. TCRdb redid the clone calls on the RT-PCR reads with CATT. The top ten clones hold 3.5% to 4% of a sample with 13,000 to 15,000 delta-chain clones, around 30% of them seen once. The specimen sequenced was gamma-delta T cells. The receptors originated from a human donor. It is not recorded whose cells these are; they may come from a transplant donor. The CDR3 runs from the conserved cysteine through the conserved F or W. A D gene is named only where the DNA matches it firmly. Only part of the rows carry a size: once, few, many, or a class if the clone is expanded.

TRDV2	NA	TRDJ3	once	CACDTGRTRSWDTLQMFF	TGTGCCTGTGACACCGGCCGCACCCGCTCCTGGGACACCCTTCAGATGTTTTTC
TRDV2	TRDD3	TRDJ2	NA	CACDTGQLLGDTGTAQLFF	TGTGCCTGTGACACTGGACAACTACTGGGGGATACGGGGACAGCACAACTCTTCTTT
TRAV29/DV5	TRDD3	TRDJ1	NA	CAARRFLLGALYTDKLIF	TGTGCAGCTAGACGTTTCTTACTGGGGGCCTTGTACACCGATAAACTCATCTTT
TRDV2	TRDD3	TRDJ3	medium-sized	CACDRYWGSFSSWDTRQMFF	TGTGCCTGTGACAGATACTGGGGGAGCTTCAGCTCCTGGGACACCCGACAGATGTTTTTC
TRDV2	TRDD3	TRDJ2	NA	CACDTWGIQTAQLFF	TGTGCCTGTGACACCTGGGGGATACAAACAGCACAACTCTTCTTT
TRDV3	TRDD3	TRDJ1	NA	CASNDWGCDKLIF	TGTGCCTCAAATGACTGGGGTTGCGATAAACTCATCTTT
TRDV3	TRDD3	TRDJ1	NA	CAFKIYKLGDNTDKLIF	TGTGCCTTTAAGATCTACAAACTGGGGGATAACACCGATAAACTCATCTTT
TRDV3	TRDD3	TRDJ1	NA	CATPSGRAPMGDTKRKLIF	TGTGCCACCCCCTCCGGGAGGGCCCCAATGGGGGATACAAAACGTAAACTCATCTTT
TRDV3	NA	TRDJ1	few	CAFTLLYPITDKLIF	TGTGCCTTTACCTTACTTTACCCTATTACCGATAAACTCATCTTT
TRDV2	NA	TRDJ2	NA	CACDTVRAYLAQLFF	TGTGCCTGTGACACCGTTAGAGCGTATCTAGCACAACTCTTCTTT
TRDV1	NA	TRDJ1	few	CALGEPPLLGGGYTDKLIF	TGTGCTCTTGGGGAACCCCCGCTACTGGGCGGGGGGTACACCGATAAACTCATCTTT
TRDV1	NA	TRDJ1	NA	CALGERTSLGRGTDKLIF	TGTGCTCTTGGGGAACGAACAAGCCTGGGGCGGGGGACCGATAAACTCATCTTT
TRDV2	NA	TRDJ1	few	CACASASYRNWGTHTDKLIF	TGTGCCTGTGCCTCTGCTTCCTACAGAAACTGGGGGACCCACACCGATAAACTCATCTTT
TRDV2	NA	TRDJ1	NA	CACDTGAVGVYTDKLIF	TGTGCCTGTGACACCGGTGCGGTGGGGGTTTACACCGATAAACTCATCTTT
TRDV1	TRDD3	TRDJ2	few	CALGELPEVASVTGEGQLFF	TGTGCTCTTGGGGAACTCCCCGAGGTGGCCTCCGTTACTGGGGAGGGACAACTCTTCTTT
TRDV3	TRDD3	TRDJ2	NA	CASKGTHTGGWTAKLFF	TGTGCCTCAAAGGGCACACATACGGGGGGATGGACAGCAAAACTCTTCTTT
TRDV3	TRDD3	TRDJ1	NA	CAFGLMGDNILSGDKLIF	TGTGCCTTTGGCTTAATGGGGGATAACATCCTTTCAGGCGATAAACTCATCTTT
TRDV2	NA	TRDJ1	few	CACDKWDPDIHTDKLIF	TGTGCCTGTGACAAGTGGGATCCGGATATACACACCGATAAACTCATCTTT
TRDV2	TRDD3	TRDJ3	few	CACDFLTGGYPSWDTRQMFF	TGTGCCTGTGACTTTTTAACTGGGGGATACCCATCCTGGGACACCCGACAGATGTTTTTC
TRDV2	TRDD3	TRDJ3	NA	CACDKYWGSSWDTRQMFF	TGTGCCTGTGACAAGTACTGGGGGAGCTCCTGGGACACCCGACAGATGTTTTTC
TRDV1	NA	TRDJ1	NA	CALGELKDLPGADKLIF	TGTGCTCTTGGGGAATTGAAGGACCTGCCTGGGGCCGATAAACTCATCTTT
TRDV2	TRDD3	TRDJ3	few	CACDTGYAWDTRQMFF	TGTGCCTGTGACACCGGATACGCCTGGGACACCCGACAGATGTTTTTC
TRDV2	TRDD3	TRDJ3	few	CACDTGWGISWDTRQMFF	TGTGCCTGTGACACCGGCTGGGGGATATCCTGGGACACCCGACAGATGTTTTTC
TRDV2	TRDD3	TRDJ3	few	CACDTASQGGCGTSSWDTRQMFF	TGTGCCTGTGACACCGCTTCCCAGGGGGGATGCGGGACGAGCTCCTGGGACACCCGACAGATGTTTTTC
TRDV1	NA	TRDJ1	NA	CALGEPVSHFVRVETLSKLIF	TGTGCTCTTGGGGAGCCCGTAAGTCACTTCGTTAGGGTCGAGACATTAAGTAAACTCATCTTT
TRDV1	NA	TRDJ1	NA	CALGENQGGGRLTDKLIF	TGTGCTCTTGGGGAAAATCAAGGGGGGGGACGCCTCACCGATAAACTCATCTTT